These 24 T cell receptor beta chains were sequenced from one sample in a study of Ad26.COV2.S vaccination and SARS-CoV-2 variants. The protocol was immunoSEQ multiplex PCR, while the TCRdb copy is restricted to in-frame clones and leaves out a portion. The table lists around 320,000 clones, about nine tenths of them singletons, with roughly 3.1% in the top ten. Treatment denoted: around 19 received Ad26.COV2.S at low or high dose, single or two shots; roughly five received placebo; per-sample allocation not given. The investigators took samples on day 63 after the first vaccine or placebo injection. The source material was peripheral blood, sampled in a trial of Ad26.COV2.S vaccine versus placebo. The receptor source for this set is a person aged 18 to 59 who received the Ad26.COV2.S COVID-19 vaccine or a placebo.

The J gene is TRBJ2-3, the V gene TRBV30; perhaps TRBD2 as D (5 bases). CDR3 length equals 15 residues. Looked up from germline, CDR1 is GTSNPN and CDR2 is SVGIG (reference sequence). Trimming pared 2 bases from V and 6 bases from J, leaving 18 bases between. CDR3 in DNA: TGTGCCTGGAGTAGGGAGCTCTTATCTGGGGATACGCAGTATTTT. This sequence encodes CAWSRELLSGDTQYF.

The chain uses TRBV6-5 and TRBJ1-1, with D possibly TRBD1 on 5 matching bases. Trimming left V 2 bases short and J 7 bases short, with 14 bases between. Germline V gives CDR1 MNHEY, CDR2 SVGAGI. The CDR3 consists of 14 residues. DNA for the CDR3: TGTGCCAGCAGTTACATCCAGGGATCGATTGAAGCTTTCTTT. As protein: CASSYIQGSIEAFF.

This clone was seen a few times. The chain couples TRBV2 to TRBJ1-2, with D possibly TRBD1 on 6 matching bases. This CDR3 contains 14 residues. Trimming took 3 bases from V and 8 from J, leaving 16 bases between them. Germline-derived CDR1 and CDR2 are SNHLY and FYNNEI. The CDR3 loop reads CASSDGQLSLGYTF. CDR3 DNA: TGTGCCAGCAGTGACGGACAGCTCTCATTAGGCTACACCTTC.

In this sample, this clone turned up once. This rearrangement joins TRBV5-1 to TRBJ2-7; 14 bases line up with TRBD2. Germline V lookup: CDR1 SGHRS, CDR2 YFSETQ. V dropped 4 bases and J dropped 3; count of bases not matched to a gene: 3. The CDR3 sequence is 15 residues long. This CDR3 reads CASSRTSGGIYEQYF. The CDR3 DNA reads as TGCGCCAGCAGCAGGACTAGCGGGGGGATCTACGAGCAGTACTTC.

The chain is built from TRBV5-1 and TRBJ2-6; tentatively, D is TRBD1 (6 bases). V lost 0 bases and J 1 base, leaving 8 bases between the germline ends. The CDR3 has 16 amino acids. Germline V CDR1 and CDR2: SGHRS, YFSETQ. The DNA for the CDR3 is TGCGCCAGCAGCTTGGAGGGGGAATCTGGGGCCAACGTCCTGACTTTC. Translating it yields CASSLEGESGANVLTF.

This chain links TRBV15 with TRBJ1-5, with a possible D match to TRBD1 (5 bases). Germline CDR1 is LNHNV and CDR2 is YYDKDF (reference sequence). The CDR3 is made up of 15 amino acids. Trimming removed 8 bases at V and 1 base at J, with 15 bases between. In DNA, the CDR3 is TGTGCCACCGGAGGGACTGGTCGGAGCAATCAGCCCCAGCATTTT. The encoded protein is CATGGTGRSNQPQHF. Drawing the rest from reference TRBV15 and TRBJ1-5, the complete variable domain is DAMVIQNPRYQVTQFGKPVTLSCSQTLNHNVMYWYQQKSSQAPKLLFHYYDKDFNNEADTPDNFQSRRPNTSFCFLDIRSPGLGDTAMYLCATGGTGRSNQPQHFGDGTRLSIL.

This sequence joins TRBV7-6 and TRBJ2-1, with 12 bases identical to TRBD2. The CDR3 runs to 14 residues. V lost 5 bases, J lost 9 bases, and 5 bases stayed unmatched. CDR1 and CDR2 (germline): SGHVS, FNYEAQ. CDR3 residues: CASSRTSGGFEQFF. CDR3 coding DNA: TGTGCCAGCAGCCGCACTAGCGGGGGGTTTGAGCAGTTCTTC.

CDR3 sequence reads: CASSLLGGREQYF. CDR3 bases: TGTGCCAGCAGCCTTCTAGGGGGCCGCGAGCAGTACTTC. The V call is TRBV4-2, the J call TRBJ2-7; 7 positions match TRBD1. The V and J ends lost 4 bases and 6 bases, in that order; junction bases with no gene match: 6. Germline CDR1 LGHNA, CDR2 YNFKEQ. The CDR3 sequence is 13 residues long.

J is TRBJ2-3 and V is TRBV24-1, with 7 bases that match TRBD1. V dropped 4 bases and J dropped 1; count of bases not matched to a gene: 4. The CDR3 runs 15 residues. CDR1 is KGHDR, CDR2 SFDVKD, per germline. CDR3 DNA sequence: TGTGCCACCAGTGACACTACAGGGGGCACAGATACGCAGTATTTT. Translating it yields CATSDTTGGTDTQYF.

The count of this clone is one. V is TRBV7-9 and J is TRBJ1-2, with TRBD1 matching over 8 bases. The CDR3 loop spans 15 amino acids. V lost 5 bases and J lost 5; bases outside the gene matches: 10. Germline loops: CDR1 SEHNR, CDR2 FQNEAQ (reference sequence). The DNA for the CDR3 is TGTGCCAGCAGCGGCCCGTTACAGGGGGGATATGGCTACACCTTC. Encoded protein: CASSGPLQGGYGYTF.

V and J are TRBV4-1 and TRBJ1-2; perhaps TRBD1 as D (5 bases). Germline V CDR1 and CDR2: MGHRA, YSYEKL. V was cut by 0 bases and J by 6 bases, with 14 bases left in between. This CDR3 has 15 amino acids. The CDR3 nucleotides are TGCGCCAGCAGCCAAGAATACAGGTGGCCCGATGGCTACACCTTC. It encodes CASSQEYRWPDGYTF.

Notes on this clone: The sample carries other DNA sequences with the same CDR3. This rearrangement joins TRBV6-5 to TRBJ2-7; 7 positions match TRBD1. The CDR3 has 15 amino acids. The junction had 8 bases not matched to a gene; V was cut back by 6 bases and J by 0 bases. Per germline, CDR1 MNHEY and CDR2 SVGAGI. The CDR3 sequence is CASSRAGGSSYEQYF. CDR3 DNA: TGTGCCAGCAGCCGCGCAGGGGGTAGCTCCTACGAGCAGTACTTC.

V and J are TRBV30 and TRBJ2-7; D is uncertain. Between the trimmed V and J ends, which lost 3 bases and 4 bases, there was a span of 10 bases. The CDR3 extends over 12 amino acids. The V gene's germline CDR1 is GTSNPN and CDR2 SVGIG (reference sequence). The CDR3 nucleotides are TGTGCCTGGAGGGGAACACGGTACGAGCAGTACTTC. Protein product: CAWRGTRYEQYF.

The chain recombines TRBV29-1 with TRBJ1-1; 7 bases are shared with TRBD1. V gave up 6 bases and J gave up 6 bases; unmatched junction bases: 7. The CDR3 length is 12 residues. The germline gives CDR1 SQVTM, CDR2 ANQGSEA. The CDR3 sequence: CSVGQVGAEAFF. The CDR3 nucleotides are TGCAGCGTCGGACAGGTCGGGGCTGAAGCTTTCTTT.

The chain employs TRBV30 and TRBJ1-4; 8 bases align to TRBD1. Germline CDR1 is GTSNPN and CDR2 is SVGIG (reference sequence). The CDR3 runs to 15 residues. Trimming at V came to 0 bases and at J to 7 bases, leaving 7 bases not matched to a gene. The chain's CDR3 is CAWSVSAGQGEKLFF. CDR3 coding DNA: TGTGCCTGGAGTGTATCCGCAGGACAGGGTGAAAAACTGTTTTTT.

The chain has TRBV9 and TRBJ2-7; a weak D match, TRBD2 (5 bases). Germline CDR1 is SGDLS and CDR2 is YYNGEE. This CDR3 has 13 amino acids. V gave up 3 bases and J gave up 4 bases, with 11 bases separating them. The DNA for the CDR3 is TGTGCCAGCAGCGCGGGGTATACTTACGAGCAGTACTTC. It translates to CASSAGYTYEQYF.

This clone was seen just once. The chain couples TRBV11-3 to TRBJ2-1; TRBD2 agrees at 12 bases. The germline CDR1 and CDR2 sequences are SGHNT and YENEEA. Unmatched junction bases numbered 4, after V lost 4 bases and J lost 6 bases. This CDR3 spans 15 amino acids. This CDR3 is CASSSTSGGPNEQFF. The CDR3 nucleotides are TGTGCCAGCAGCTCGACTAGCGGGGGACCCAATGAGCAGTTCTTC.

The chain has TRBV19 and TRBJ1-5; D uncertain. Trimming left V 6 bases short and J 3 bases short, with 6 bases between. Per germline, CDR1 LNHDA and CDR2 SQIVND (reference sequence). This CDR3 contains 12 residues. Here the CDR3 reads CASRDSNQPQHF. As DNA, the CDR3 is TGTGCCAGTAGGGACTCCAATCAGCCCCAGCATTTT.

This sequence joins TRBV12-3 or TRBV12-4 and TRBJ2-1; D perhaps matches TRBD2 (5 bases). The CDR3 is 13 amino acids. V lost 7 bases to trimming and J lost 6 bases, with 13 bases between them. CDR3 sequence reads: CASTPGSPNEQFF. The CDR3 nucleotides are TGTGCCAGCACCCCGGGATCTCCCAATGAGCAGTTCTTC.

The J gene is TRBJ2-7, the V gene TRBV6-5; D call uncertain. Per the germline V gene, CDR1 is MNHEY and CDR2 is SVGAGI. There are 12 residues in the CDR3. Trimming left V 6 bases short and J 4 bases short, with 10 bases between. The CDR3 here is CASSKSGYEQYF. The CDR3 DNA follows: TGTGCCAGCAGCAAAAGTGGGTACGAGCAGTACTTC.

This clone was counted only a few times. Here the CDR3 DNA reads TGCAGCGTCCGGTCGGGCGGGGGTACCAACGAGCAGTACTTC. Residues: CSVRSGGGTNEQYF. The chain is built from TRBV29-1 and TRBJ2-7, with 7 bases identical to TRBD2. Trimming removed 6 bases from V and 5 bases from J; junction bases left unmatched: 13. The CDR3 has 14 amino acids. The germline V gene has CDR1 SQVTM and CDR2 ANQGSEA.

V and J are TRBV21-1 and TRBJ2-3; TRBD1 is taken as the D call from the table, unchecked against the DNA. TRBV21-1 is described as a pseudogene. This CDR3 region has 14 residues. CDR3 DNA: TGTGCCAGCATTTTCACCCCGCACAGGGATACGCAGTATTTT. Translation: CASIFTPHRDTQYF.

CDR3 DNA: TGTGCCATCAGCGGGACAGGCGGTACCTACGAGCAGTACTTC. Amino acids: CAISGTGGTYEQYF. The rearrangement uses TRBV10-3 and TRBJ2-7; the match to TRBD1 covers 8 bases. Germline V gene lookup returns CDR1 ENHRY and CDR2 SYGVKD. Trimming cost V 6 bases and J 2 bases; bases outside gene matches: 6. The CDR3 has 14 residues.

For the CDR3, the DNA is TGTGCCAGCAGCTTACGGGATGACCCCTATGGCTACACCTTC. This translates into CASSLRDDPYGYTF. The gene calls are TRBV5-4 and TRBJ1-2; D is unresolved. This CDR3 comprises 14 residues. V shed 2 bases and J shed 4 bases, with 12 bases lying between them. Germline lookup yields CDR1 SGHNT and CDR2 YYREEE (reference sequence).